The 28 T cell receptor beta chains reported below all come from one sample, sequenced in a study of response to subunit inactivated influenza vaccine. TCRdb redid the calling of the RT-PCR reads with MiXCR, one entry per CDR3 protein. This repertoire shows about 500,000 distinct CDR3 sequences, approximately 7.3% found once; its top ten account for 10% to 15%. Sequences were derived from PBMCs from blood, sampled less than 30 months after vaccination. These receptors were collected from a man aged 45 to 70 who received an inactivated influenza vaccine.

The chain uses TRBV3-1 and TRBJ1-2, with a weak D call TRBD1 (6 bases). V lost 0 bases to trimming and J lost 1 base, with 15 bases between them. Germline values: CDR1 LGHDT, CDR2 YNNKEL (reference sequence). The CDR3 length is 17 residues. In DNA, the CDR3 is TGTGCCAGCAGCCAAGAAACCGGGACATCGCGTAACTATGGCTACACCTTC. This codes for CASSQETGTSRNYGYTF.

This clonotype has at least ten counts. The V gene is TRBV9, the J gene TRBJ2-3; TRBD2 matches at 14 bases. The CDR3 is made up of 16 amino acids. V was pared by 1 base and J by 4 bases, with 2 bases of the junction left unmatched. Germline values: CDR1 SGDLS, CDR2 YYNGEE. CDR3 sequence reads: CASSVQGLAGADTQYF. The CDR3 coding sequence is TGTGCCAGCAGCGTACAGGGACTAGCGGGAGCAGATACGCAGTATTTT.

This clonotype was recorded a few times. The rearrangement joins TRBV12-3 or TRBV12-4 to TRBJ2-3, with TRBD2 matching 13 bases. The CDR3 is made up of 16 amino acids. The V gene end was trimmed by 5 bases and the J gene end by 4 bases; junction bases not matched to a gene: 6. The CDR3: CASSPRLAGGSDTQYF. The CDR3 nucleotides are TGTGCCAGCAGTCCTCGACTAGCGGGGGGTTCAGATACGCAGTATTTT.

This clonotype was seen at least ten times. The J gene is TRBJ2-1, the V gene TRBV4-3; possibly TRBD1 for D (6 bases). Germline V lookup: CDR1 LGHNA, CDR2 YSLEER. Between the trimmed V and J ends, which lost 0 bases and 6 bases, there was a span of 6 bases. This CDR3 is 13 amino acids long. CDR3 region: CASSQEQGNEQFF. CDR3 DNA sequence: TGCGCCAGCAGCCAAGAACAGGGCAATGAGCAGTTCTTC.

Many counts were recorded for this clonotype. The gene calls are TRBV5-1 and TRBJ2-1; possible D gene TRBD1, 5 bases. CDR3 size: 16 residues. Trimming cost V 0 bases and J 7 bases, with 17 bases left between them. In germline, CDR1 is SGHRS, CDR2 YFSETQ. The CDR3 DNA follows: TGCGCCAGCAGCTTGGCTGACAGATTGATCATTAATGAGCAGTTCTTC. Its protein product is CASSLADRLIINEQFF.

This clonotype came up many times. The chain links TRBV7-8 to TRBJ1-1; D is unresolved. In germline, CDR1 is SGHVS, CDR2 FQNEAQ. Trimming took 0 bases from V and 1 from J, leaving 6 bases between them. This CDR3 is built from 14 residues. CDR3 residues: CASSLAYRNTEAFF. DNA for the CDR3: TGTGCCAGCAGCTTAGCCTACAGGAACACTGAAGCTTTCTTT.

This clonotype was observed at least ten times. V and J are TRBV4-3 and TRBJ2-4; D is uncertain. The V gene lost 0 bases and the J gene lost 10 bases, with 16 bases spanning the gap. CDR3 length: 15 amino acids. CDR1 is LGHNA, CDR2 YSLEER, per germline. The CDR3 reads CASSQDTGASRIQYF. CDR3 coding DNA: TGCGCCAGCAGCCAAGACACGGGCGCCTCGAGGATTCAGTACTTC.

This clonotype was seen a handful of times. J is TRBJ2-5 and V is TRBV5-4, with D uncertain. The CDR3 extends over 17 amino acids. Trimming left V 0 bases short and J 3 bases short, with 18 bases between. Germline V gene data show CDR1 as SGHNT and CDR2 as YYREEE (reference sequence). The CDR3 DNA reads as TGTGCCAGCAGCTTGGCCGGGTGGCGTCTTAACAAAGAGACCCAGTACTTC. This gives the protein CASSLAGWRLNKETQYF. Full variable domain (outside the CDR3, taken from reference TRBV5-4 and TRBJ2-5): ETGVTQSPTHLIKTRGQQVTLRCSSQSGHNTVSWYQQALGQGPQFIFQYYREEENGRGNFPPRFSGLQFPNYSSELNVNALELDDSALYLCASSLAGWRLNKETQYFGPGTRLLVL.

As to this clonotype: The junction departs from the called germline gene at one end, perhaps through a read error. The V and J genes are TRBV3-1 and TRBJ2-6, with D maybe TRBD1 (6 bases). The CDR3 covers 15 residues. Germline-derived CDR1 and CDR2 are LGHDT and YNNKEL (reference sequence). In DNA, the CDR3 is TGTGCCAGCAGACAGGGTTCAGCTGGGGCCAACGTCCAGACTTTC. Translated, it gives CASRQGSAGANVQTF. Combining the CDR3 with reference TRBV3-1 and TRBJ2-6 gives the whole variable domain DTAVSQTPKYLVTQMGNDKSIKCEQNLGHDTMYWYKQDSKKFLKIMFSYNNKELIINETVPNRFSPKSPDKAHLNLHINSLELGDSAVYFCASRQGSAGANVQTFGAGSRLTVL.

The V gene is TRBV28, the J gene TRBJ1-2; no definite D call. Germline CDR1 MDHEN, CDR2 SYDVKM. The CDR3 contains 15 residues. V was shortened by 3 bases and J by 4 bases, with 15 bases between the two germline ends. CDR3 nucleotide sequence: TGTGCCAGCAGTTTGATCGCTAGTTCCGTCTATGGCTACACCTTC. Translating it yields CASSLIASSVYGYTF.

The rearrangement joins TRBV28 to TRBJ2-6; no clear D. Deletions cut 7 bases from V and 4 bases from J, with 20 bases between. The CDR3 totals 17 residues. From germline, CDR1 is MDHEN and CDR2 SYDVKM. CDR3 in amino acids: CASTSRVRAEGANVLTF. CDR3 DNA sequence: TGTGCCAGCACTTCAAGGGTTAGGGCGGAGGGGGCCAACGTCCTGACTTTC. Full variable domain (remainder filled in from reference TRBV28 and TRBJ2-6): DVKVTQSSRYLVKRTGEKVFLECVQDMDHENMFWYRQDPGLGLRLIYFSYDVKMKEKGDIPEGYSVSREKKERFSLILESASTNQTSMYLCASTSRVRAEGANVLTFGAGSRLTVL.

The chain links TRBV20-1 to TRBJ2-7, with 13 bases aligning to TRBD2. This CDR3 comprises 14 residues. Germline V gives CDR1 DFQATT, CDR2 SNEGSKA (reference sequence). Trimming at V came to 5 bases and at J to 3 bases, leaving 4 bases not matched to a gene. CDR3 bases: TGCAGTGCTGGCCGGACTAGCGGGAGCTACGAGCAGTACTTC. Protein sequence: CSAGRTSGSYEQYF.

The CDR3 loop is CAGREAANTGELFF. DNA of the CDR3: TGTGCCGGCCGGGAAGCGGCGAACACCGGGGAGCTGTTTTTT. The chain is built from TRBV10-3 and TRBJ2-2, with D maybe TRBD2 (5 bases). Per germline, CDR1 ENHRY and CDR2 SYGVKD. This CDR3 is 14 amino acids long. The V end lost 11 bases, the J end lost 0 bases, and 13 bases lay between the germline ends.

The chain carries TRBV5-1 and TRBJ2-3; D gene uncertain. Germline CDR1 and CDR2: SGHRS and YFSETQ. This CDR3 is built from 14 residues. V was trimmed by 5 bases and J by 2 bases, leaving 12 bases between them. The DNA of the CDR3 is TGCGCCAGCAGGAGAGGTCAGGACACAGATACGCAGTATTTT. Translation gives CASRRGQDTDTQYF.

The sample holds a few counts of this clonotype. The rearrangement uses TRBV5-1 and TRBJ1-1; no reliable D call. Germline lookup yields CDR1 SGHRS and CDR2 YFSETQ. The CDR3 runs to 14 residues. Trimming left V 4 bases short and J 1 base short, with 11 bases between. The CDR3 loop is CASSVRVSNTEAFF. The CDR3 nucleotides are TGCGCCAGCAGCGTGAGGGTCTCGAACACTGAAGCTTTCTTT.

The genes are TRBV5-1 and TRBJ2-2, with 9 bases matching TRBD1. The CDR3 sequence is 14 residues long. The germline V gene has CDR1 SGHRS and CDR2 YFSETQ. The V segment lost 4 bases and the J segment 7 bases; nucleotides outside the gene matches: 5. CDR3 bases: TGCGCCAGCAGCCGATGGACAGGGGTCGGGGAGCTGTTTTTT. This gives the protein CASSRWTGVGELFF.

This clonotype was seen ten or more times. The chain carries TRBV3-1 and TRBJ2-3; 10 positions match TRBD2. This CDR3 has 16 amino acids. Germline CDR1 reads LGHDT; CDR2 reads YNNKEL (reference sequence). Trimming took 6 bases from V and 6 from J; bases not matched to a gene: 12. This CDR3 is CASSPNSGGLSDTQYF. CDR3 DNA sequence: TGTGCCAGCAGTCCTAATAGCGGGGGGTTGTCTGATACGCAGTATTTT.

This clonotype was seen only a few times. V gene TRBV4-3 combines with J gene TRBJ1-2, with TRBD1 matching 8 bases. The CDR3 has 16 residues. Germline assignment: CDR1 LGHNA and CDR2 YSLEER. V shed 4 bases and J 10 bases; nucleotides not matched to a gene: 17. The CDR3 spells CASSLSSAGTGNPYTF. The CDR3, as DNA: TGCGCCAGCAGCCTCTCCTCGGCGGGGACAGGAAACCCCTACACCTTC.

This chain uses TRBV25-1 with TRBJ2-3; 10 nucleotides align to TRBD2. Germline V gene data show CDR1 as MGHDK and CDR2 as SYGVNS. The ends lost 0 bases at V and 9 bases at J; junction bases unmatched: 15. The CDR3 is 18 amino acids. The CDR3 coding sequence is TGTGCCAGCAGTGAATATTGGGCAGCGGGAGGGCCCCAGGGCACGCAGTATTTT. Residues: CASSEYWAAGGPQGTQYF.

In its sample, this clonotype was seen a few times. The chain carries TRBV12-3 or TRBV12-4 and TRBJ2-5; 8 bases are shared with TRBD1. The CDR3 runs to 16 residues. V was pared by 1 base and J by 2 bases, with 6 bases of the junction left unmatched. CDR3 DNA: TGTGCCAGCAGTTTAGAGCCGGACAGGGCTCAAGAGACCCAGTACTTC. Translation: CASSLEPDRAQETQYF.

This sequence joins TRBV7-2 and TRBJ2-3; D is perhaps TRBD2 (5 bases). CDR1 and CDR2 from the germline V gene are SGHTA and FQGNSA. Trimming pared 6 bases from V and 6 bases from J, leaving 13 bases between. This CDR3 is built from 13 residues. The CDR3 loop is CASRRSGADTQYF. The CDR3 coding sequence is TGTGCCAGCAGACGAAGCGGAGCTGATACGCAGTATTTT.

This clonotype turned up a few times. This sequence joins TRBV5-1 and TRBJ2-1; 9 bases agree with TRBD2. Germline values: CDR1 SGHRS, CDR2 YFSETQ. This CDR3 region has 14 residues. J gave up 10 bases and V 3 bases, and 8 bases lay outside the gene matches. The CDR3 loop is CASSSIAGVEEQFF. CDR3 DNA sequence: TGCGCCAGCAGCTCGATAGCGGGAGTGGAGGAGCAGTTCTTC.

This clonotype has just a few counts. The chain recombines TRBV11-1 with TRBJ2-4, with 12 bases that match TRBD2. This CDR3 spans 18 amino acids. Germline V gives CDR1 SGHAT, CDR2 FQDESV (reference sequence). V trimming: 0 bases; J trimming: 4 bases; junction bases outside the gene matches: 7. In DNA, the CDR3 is TGTGCCAGCAGCTTAGCTGAGACTAGCGGGGGCCCGAAAAACATTCAGTACTTC. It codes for CASSLAETSGGPKNIQYF.

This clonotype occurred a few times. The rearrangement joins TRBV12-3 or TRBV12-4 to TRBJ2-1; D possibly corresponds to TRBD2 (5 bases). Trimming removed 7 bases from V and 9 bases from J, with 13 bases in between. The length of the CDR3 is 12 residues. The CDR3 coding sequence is TGTGCCAGCACCCAGAGGGTTGGTGAGCAGTTCTTC. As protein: CASTQRVGEQFF.

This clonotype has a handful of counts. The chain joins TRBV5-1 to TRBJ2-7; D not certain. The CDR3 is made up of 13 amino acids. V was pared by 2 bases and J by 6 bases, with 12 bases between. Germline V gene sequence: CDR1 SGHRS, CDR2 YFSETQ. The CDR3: CASSLSQGSEQYF. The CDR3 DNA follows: TGCGCCAGCAGCTTATCCCAAGGCAGCGAGCAGTACTTC.

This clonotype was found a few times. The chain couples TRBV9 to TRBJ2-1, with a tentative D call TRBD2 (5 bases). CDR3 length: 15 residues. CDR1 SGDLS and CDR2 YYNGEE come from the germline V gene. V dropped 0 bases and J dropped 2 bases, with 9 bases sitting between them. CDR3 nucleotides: TGTGCCAGCAGCGTAGCTCAGAGGGCCTACAATGAGCAGTTCTTC. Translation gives CASSVAQRAYNEQFF.

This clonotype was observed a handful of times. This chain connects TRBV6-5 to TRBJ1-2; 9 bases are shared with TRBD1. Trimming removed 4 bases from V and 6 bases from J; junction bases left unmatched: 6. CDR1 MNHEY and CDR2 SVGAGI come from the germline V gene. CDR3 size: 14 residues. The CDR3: CASSSGQGPHGYTF. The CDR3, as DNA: TGTGCCAGCAGTTCAGGACAGGGGCCCCATGGCTACACCTTC.

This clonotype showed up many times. The CDR3 region has the DNA TGTGCCAGCAGTATGGGGGGCTTACTGTTTTTT. It translates to CASSMGGLLFF. This chain links TRBV27 with TRBJ1-4; the D gene is possibly TRBD1 (6 bases). With 5 bases removed from V and 13 bases from J, the gap between germline ends came to 11 bases. The CDR3 consists of 11 residues. The V gene's germline CDR1 is MNHEY and CDR2 SMNVEV (reference sequence).